Included here is one T cell receptor beta chain sequence, with context. The sample originates from a study of T cell changes during pregnancy in multiple sclerosis. CDR3 length: 13 residues. V gave up 3 bases and J gave up 2 bases, with 7 bases separating them. Germline values: CDR1 KGHSY, CDR2 FQNENV. TCRdb's copy holds only in-frame clones and misses some; the assay was immunoSEQ multiplex PCR. The sample holds 40,000 to 50,000 clones, 94% seen once. Sample: CD4+ T cells from peripheral blood mononuclear cells, taken in the first trimester of pregnancy. This TCR came from a female donor with multiple sclerosis, enrolled in a pregnancy study. This chain links TRBV16 with TRBJ1-1, with D perhaps matching TRBD1 (6 bases). The CDR3 loop reads CASSHGTNTEAFF. CDR3 in DNA: TGTGCCAGCAGCCATGGGACAAACACTGAAGCTTTCTTT.